The clone carrying this T cell receptor beta chain was observed a few times. This sample stems from a study of post-analysis software for immune sequencing data. Unique molecular identifiers were built into the TCR beta cDNA libraries. TCRdb ran MiXCR on the PCR reads and lists one entry per CDR3 protein. The table lists some 500,000 distinct CDR3 sequences, over 35% of them singletons. This TCR was recovered from a girl under 18 with multiple sclerosis. The sequencing input was blood.

In DNA, the CDR3 is TGCAGTGCTAACTCCCCGACTAGCGGGAGCAATGAGCAGTTCTTC. Amino acid sequence: CSANSPTSGSNEQFF. The chain links TRBV20-1 to TRBJ2-1; 12 bases are shared with TRBD2. The CDR3 runs 15 residues. Germline V gene data show CDR1 as DFQATT and CDR2 as SNEGSKA (reference sequence). Trimming at V came to 4 bases and at J to 6 bases, leaving 7 bases not matched to a gene.